The 2 T cell receptor beta chains listed next were all sequenced from one sample in a study of molecular identifiers for immune sequencing clone quantification. One entry per CDR3 protein, called by TCRdb with MiXCR from the PCR reads. The data hold 300,000 to 350,000 distinct CDR3 sequences, with 20% to 25% observed a single time. The specimen was naive CD8+ T cells from blood, with Jurkat cell RNA spiked in. Subset: FACS-sorted CD8+CD4-CCR7+CD45RA+ naive T cells. All receptors derive from a human donor in good health. Some libraries in this study had Jurkat cell RNA spiked in.

Ten or more counts support this clonotype. The J gene is TRBJ1-1, the V gene TRBV4-1, with 9 bases identical to TRBD1. Losses at the gene ends were 2 bases for V and 10 bases for J; bases not matched to a gene: 11. Germline assignment: CDR1 MGHRA and CDR2 YSYEKL. CDR3 length equals 15 residues. The CDR3 DNA follows: TGCGCCAGCAGCCAAATACAGGGGGCTGAGTTGGGAGCTTTCTTT. Its translation: CASSQIQGAELGAFF.

This clonotype occurred a few times. The chain carries TRBV4-2 and TRBJ1-1; possible D gene TRBD1, 5 bases. CDR1 is LGHNA, CDR2 YNFKEQ, per germline. The CDR3 runs to 14 residues. Trimming took off 3 bases at V and 7 bases at J, with 15 bases between the two ends. The CDR3 loop is CASSHTRRDSEAFF. The CDR3 DNA is TGTGCCAGCAGCCACACCAGGCGAGACAGTGAAGCTTTCTTT.